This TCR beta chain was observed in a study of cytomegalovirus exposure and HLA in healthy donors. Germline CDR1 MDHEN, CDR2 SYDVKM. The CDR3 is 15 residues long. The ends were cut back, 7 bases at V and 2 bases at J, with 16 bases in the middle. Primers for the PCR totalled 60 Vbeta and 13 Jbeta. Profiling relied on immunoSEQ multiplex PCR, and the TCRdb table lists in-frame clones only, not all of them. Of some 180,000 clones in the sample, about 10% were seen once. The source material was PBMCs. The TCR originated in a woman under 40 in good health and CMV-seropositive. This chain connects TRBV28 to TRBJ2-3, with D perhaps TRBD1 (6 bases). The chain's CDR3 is CASTPTGIPTDTQYF. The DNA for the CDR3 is TGTGCCAGCACCCCCACAGGGATTCCCACAGATACGCAGTATTTT.